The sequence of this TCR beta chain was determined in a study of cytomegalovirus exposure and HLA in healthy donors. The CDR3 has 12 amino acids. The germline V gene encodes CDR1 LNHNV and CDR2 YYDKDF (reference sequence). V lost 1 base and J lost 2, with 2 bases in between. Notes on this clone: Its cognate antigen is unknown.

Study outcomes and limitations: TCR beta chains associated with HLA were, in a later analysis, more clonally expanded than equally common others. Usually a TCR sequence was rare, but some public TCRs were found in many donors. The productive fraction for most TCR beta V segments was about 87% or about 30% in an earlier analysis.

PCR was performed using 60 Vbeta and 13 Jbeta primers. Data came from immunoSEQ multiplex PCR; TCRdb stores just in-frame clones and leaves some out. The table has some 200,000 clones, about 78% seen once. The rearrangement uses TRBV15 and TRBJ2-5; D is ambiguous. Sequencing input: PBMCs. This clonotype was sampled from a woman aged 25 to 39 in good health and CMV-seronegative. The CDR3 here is CATSRAQETQYF. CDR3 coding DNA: TGTGCCACCAGCAGAGCACAAGAGACCCAGTACTTC.